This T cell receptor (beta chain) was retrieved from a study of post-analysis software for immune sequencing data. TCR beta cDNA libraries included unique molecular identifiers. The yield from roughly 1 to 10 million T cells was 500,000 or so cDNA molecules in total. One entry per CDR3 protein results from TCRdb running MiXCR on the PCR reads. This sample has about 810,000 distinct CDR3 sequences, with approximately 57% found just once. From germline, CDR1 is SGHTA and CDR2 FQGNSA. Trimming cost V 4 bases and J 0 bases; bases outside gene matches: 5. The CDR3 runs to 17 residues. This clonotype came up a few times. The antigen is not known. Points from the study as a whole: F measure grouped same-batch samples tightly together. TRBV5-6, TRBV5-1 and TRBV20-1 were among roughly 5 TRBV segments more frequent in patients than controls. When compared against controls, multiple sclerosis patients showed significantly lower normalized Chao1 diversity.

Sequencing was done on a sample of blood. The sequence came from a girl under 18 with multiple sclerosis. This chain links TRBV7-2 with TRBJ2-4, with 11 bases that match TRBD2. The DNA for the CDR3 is TGTGCCAGCAGCTGGGGGACTAGCGGAACAGCCAAAAACATTCAGTACTTC. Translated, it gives CASSWGTSGTAKNIQYF.